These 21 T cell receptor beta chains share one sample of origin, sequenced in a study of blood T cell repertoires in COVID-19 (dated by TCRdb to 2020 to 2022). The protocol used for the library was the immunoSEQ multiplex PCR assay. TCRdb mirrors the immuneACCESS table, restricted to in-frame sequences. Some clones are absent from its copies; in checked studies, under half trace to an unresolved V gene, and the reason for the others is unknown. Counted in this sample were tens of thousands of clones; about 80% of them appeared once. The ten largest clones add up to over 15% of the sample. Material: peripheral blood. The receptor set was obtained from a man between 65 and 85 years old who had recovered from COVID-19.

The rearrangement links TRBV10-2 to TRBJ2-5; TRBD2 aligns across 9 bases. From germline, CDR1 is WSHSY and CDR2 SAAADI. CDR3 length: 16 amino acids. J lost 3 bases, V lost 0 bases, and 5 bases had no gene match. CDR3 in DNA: TGCGCCAGCAGTGAGTCGAGCGGGGGGTTCGAAGAGACCCAGTACTTC. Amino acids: CASSESSGGFEETQYF.

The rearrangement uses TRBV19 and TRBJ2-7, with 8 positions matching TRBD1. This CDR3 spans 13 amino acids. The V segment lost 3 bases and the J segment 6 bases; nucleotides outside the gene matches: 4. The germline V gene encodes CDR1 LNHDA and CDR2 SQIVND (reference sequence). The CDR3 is CASSIGQGAEQYF. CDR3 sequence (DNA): TGTGCCAGTAGTATTGGGCAGGGGGCCGAGCAGTACTTC.

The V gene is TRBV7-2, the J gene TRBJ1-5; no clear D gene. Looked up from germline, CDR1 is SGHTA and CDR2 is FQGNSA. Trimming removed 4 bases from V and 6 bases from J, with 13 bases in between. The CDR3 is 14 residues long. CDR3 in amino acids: CASSSVGGVQPQHF. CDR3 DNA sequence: TGTGCCAGCAGCTCAGTCGGCGGGGTTCAGCCCCAGCATTTT.

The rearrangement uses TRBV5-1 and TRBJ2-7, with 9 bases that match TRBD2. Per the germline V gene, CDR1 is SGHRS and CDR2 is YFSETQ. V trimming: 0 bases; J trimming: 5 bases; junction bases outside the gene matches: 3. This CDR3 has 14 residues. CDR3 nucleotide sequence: TGCGCCAGCAGCTTGGAGCGGGGGGCAGACGAGCAGTACTTC. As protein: CASSLERGADEQYF.

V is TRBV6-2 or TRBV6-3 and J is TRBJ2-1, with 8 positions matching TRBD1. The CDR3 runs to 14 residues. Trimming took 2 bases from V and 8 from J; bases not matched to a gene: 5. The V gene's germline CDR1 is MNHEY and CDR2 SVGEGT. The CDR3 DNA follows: TGTGCCAGCAGTTACGGACAGGGCTGGGATGAGCAGTTCTTC. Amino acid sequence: CASSYGQGWDEQFF.

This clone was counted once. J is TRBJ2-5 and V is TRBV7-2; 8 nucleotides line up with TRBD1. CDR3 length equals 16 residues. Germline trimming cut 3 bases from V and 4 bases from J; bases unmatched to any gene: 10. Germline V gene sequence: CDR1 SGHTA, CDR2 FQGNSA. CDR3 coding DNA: TGTGCCAGCAGCTTTAATAGGGGCAGGGGGCCAGAGACCCAGTACTTC. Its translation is CASSFNRGRGPETQYF.

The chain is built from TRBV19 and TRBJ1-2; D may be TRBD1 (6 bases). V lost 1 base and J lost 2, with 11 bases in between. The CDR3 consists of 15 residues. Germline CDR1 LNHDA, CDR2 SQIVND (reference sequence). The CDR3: CASSIVDSKNYGYTF. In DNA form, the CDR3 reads TGTGCCAGTAGTATAGTGGACAGTAAGAACTATGGCTACACCTTC.

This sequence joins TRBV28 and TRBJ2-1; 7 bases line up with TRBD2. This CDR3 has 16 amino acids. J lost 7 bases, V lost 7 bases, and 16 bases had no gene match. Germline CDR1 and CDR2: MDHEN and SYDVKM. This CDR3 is CASTLAGGSIRNEQFF. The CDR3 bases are TGTGCCAGCACTCTCGCTGGCGGGAGCATTCGAAATGAGCAGTTCTTC.

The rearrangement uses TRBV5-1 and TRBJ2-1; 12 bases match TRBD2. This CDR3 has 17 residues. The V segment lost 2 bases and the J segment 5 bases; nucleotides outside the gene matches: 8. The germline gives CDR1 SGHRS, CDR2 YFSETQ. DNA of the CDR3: TGCGCCAGCAGCTTCCTTCTAGCGGGAGGGCCGAACAATGAGCAGTTCTTC. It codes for CASSFLLAGGPNNEQFF.

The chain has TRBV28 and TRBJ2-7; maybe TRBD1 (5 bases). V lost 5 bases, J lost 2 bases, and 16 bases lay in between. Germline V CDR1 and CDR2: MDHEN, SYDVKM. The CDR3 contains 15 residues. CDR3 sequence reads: CASSTTTADPYEQYF. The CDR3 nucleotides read TGTGCCAGCAGTACGACGACAGCTGATCCCTACGAGCAGTACTTC.

DNA for the CDR3: TGTGCCACCAAAGGCGGGGGGGAGACCCAGTACTTC. Translated, it gives CATKGGGETQYF. The genes are TRBV24-1 and TRBJ2-5; the match to TRBD2 covers 8 bases. This CDR3 spans 12 amino acids. Per germline, CDR1 KGHDR and CDR2 SFDVKD. The J segment lost 5 bases and the V segment lost 8 bases, leaving 3 bases of the junction unmatched.

In nucleotides, the CDR3 is TGCGCCAGCAGCCAAGGGGGTTCAGGGATCCAAGAGACCCAGTACTTC. Translation: CASSQGGSGIQETQYF. The gene calls are TRBV4-1 and TRBJ2-5; TRBD1 is a possible D gene (5 bases). Germline V gives CDR1 MGHRA, CDR2 YSYEKL. CDR3 size: 16 residues. V lost 1 base, J lost 1 base, and 13 bases lay in between.

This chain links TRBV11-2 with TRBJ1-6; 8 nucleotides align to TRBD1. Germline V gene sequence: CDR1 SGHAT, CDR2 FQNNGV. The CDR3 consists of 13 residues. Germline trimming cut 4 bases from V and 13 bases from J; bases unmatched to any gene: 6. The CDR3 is CASSSLQGGPLHF. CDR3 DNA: TGTGCCAGCAGCTCTCTACAGGGGGGGCCCCTCCACTTT.

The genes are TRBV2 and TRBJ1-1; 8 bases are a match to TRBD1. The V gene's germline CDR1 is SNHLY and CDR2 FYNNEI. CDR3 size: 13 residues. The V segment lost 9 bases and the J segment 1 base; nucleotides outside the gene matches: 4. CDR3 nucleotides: TGTGCCAGTGAGGACAGGGCGAACACTGAAGCTTTCTTT. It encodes CASEDRANTEAFF.

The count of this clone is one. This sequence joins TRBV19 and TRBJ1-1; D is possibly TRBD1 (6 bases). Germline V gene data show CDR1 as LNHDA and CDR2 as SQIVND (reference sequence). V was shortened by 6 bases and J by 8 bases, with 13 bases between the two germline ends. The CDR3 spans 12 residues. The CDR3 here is CASSQHGTEAFF. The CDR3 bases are TGTGCCAGTAGCCAACACGGGACAGAAGCTTTCTTT.

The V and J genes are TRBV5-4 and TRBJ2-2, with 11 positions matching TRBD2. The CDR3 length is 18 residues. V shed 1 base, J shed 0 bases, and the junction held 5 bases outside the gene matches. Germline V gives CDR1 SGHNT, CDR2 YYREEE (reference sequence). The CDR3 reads CASSLSSGGYPNTGELFF. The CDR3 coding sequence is TGTGCCAGCAGCTTGTCTAGCGGGGGGTACCCGAACACCGGGGAGCTGTTTTTT. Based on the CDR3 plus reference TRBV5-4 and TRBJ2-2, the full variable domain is ETGVTQSPTHLIKTRGQQVTLRCSSQSGHNTVSWYQQALGQGPQFIFQYYREEENGRGNFPPRFSGLQFPNYSSELNVNALELDDSALYLCASSLSSGGYPNTGELFFGEGSRLTVL.

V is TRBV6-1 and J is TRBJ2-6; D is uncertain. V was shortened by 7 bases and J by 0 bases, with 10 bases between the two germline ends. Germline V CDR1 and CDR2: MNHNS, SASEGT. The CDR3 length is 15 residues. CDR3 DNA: TGTGCCAGCACCTATGGGCTCTCTGGGGCCAACGTCCTGACTTTC. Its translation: CASTYGLSGANVLTF.

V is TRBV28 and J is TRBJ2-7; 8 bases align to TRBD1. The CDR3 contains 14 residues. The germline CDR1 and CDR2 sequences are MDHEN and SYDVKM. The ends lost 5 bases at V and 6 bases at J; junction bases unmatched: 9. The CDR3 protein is CASSPGGVNFEQYF. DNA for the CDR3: TGTGCCAGCAGTCCAGGGGGCGTAAACTTCGAGCAGTACTTC. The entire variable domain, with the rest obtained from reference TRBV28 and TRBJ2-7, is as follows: DVKVTQSSRYLVKRTGEKVFLECVQDMDHENMFWYRQDPGLGLRLIYFSYDVKMKEKGDIPEGYSVSREKKERFSLILESASTNQTSMYLCASSPGGVNFEQYFGPGTRLTVT.

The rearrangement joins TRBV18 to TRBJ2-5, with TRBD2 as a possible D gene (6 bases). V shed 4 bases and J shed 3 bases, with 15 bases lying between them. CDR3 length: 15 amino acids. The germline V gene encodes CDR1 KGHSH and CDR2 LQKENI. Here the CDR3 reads CASSQFGTDEETQYF. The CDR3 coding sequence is TGTGCCAGCTCACAATTCGGGACTGACGAAGAGACCCAGTACTTC.

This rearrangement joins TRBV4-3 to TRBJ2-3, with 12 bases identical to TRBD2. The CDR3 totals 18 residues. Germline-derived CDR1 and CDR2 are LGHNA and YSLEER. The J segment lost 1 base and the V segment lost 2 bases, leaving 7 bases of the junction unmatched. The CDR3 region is CASSQLETSGSRTDTQYF. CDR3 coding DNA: TGCGCCAGCAGCCAACTCGAGACTAGCGGGAGCCGCACAGATACGCAGTATTTT.

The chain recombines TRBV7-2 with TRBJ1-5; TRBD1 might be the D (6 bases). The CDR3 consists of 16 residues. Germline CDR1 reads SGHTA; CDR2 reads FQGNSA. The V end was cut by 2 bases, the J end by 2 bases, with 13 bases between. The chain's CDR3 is CASSLLTGFGNQPQHF. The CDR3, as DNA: TGTGCCAGCAGCTTATTAACAGGGTTCGGCAATCAGCCCCAGCATTTT.